This T cell receptor beta chain came from a study of beta chain features in type 1 diabetes. The study reverse transcribed the entire isolated RNA, so it sequenced expressed TCRB transcripts. TCRdb's table, derived via immunoSEQ multiplex PCR, lists solely in-frame clones and lacks some. The sample has about 470,000 clones, 30% seen once. Germline V gene data show CDR1 as GTSNPN and CDR2 as SVGIG (reference sequence). CDR3 size: 11 residues. Trimming removed 8 bases at V and 5 bases at J, with 12 bases between. Sorting with CD45RO/CCR7/CD25/CD127/CD95/CD27 yielded naive, central memory, regulatory and stem-like memory CD4+ cells.

This TCR came from a man between 18 and 35 years old in good health. The chain combines TRBV30 with TRBJ2-5; D might be TRBD2 (5 bases). Sequenced input: naive CD4+ T cells from blood. In DNA, the CDR3 is TGTGCCGTGTCGAGAGGGGAGACCCAGTACTTC. This gives the protein CAVSRGETQYF.